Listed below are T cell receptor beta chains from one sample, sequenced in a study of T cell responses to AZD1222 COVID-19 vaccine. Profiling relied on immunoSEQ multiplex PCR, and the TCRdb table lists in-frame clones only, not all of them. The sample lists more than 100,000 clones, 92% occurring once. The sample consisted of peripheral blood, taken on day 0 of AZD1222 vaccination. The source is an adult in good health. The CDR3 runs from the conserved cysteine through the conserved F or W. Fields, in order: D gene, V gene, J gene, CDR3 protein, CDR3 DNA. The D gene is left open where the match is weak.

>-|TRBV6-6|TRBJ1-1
CASSYQGDTEAFF
TGTGCCAGCTCTTACCAGGGTGACACTGAAGCTTTCTTT
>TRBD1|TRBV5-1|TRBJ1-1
CASSLGAGGNTEAFF
TGCGCCAGCAGCTTGGGGGCAGGGGGTAACACTGAAGCTTTCTTT
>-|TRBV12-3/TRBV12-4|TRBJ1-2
CASSLVPSYGYTF
TGTGCCAGCAGTTTAGTCCCCAGCTATGGCTACACCTTC
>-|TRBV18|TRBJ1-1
CASSPFEARRGNTEAFF
TGTGCCAGCTCACCATTCGAGGCCCGGCGGGGGAACACTGAAGCTTTCTTT
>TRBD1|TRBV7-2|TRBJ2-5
CASSSSGQGTFETQYF
TGTGCCAGCAGCTCCTCGGGACAGGGGACGTTCGAGACCCAGTACTTC
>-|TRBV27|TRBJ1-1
CASSYKGRTEAFF
TGTGCCAGCAGTTACAAGGGGCGTACTGAAGCTTTCTTT
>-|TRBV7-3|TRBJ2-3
CASSLEGSKDTQYF
TGTGCCAGCAGCTTAGAGGGATCAAAAGATACGCAGTATTTT
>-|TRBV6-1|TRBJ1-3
CASSERASGNTIYF
TGTGCCAGCAGTGAGCGGGCGTCTGGAAACACCATATATTTT
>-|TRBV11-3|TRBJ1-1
CASRYRGGMNTEAFF
TGTGCCAGCAGGTACCGGGGGGGCATGAACACTGAAGCTTTCTTT
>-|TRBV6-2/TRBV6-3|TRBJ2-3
CASSYQAAQGDTQYF
TGTGCCAGCAGTTATCAGGCGGCCCAGGGAGATACGCAGTATTTT
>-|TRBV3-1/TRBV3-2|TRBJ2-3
CATSRGDGTDTQYF
TGTGCCACCTCGAGGGGGGATGGGACAGATACGCAGTATTTT
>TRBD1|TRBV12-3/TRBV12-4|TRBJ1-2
CASSIGGARGYTF
TGTGCCAGCAGTATAGGGGGCGCGAGGGGCTACACCTTC
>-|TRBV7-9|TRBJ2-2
CASSTQGTVGGGELFF
TGTGCCAGCAGCACACAGGGAACCGTCGGAGGCGGGGAGCTGTTTTTT
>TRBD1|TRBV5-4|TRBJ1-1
CASSPKQGLSNTEAFF
TGTGCCAGCAGCCCTAAACAGGGGCTTTCGAACACTGAAGCTTTCTTT
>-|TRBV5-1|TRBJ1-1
CASSLNAKPGNTEAFF
TGCGCCAGCAGCTTGAACGCTAAACCGGGGAACACTGAAGCTTTCTTT